Given below is one T cell receptor (beta chain) in context. It was version v3.0 of the immunoSEQ assay that was run at survey level. Clones were sequenced by immunoSEQ multiplex PCR, and TCRdb holds only the in-frame ones, with some missing. Of some 27,000 clones listed, 80% to 85% were seen once; the top ten hold about 6.6%. The sample belongs to a study of long-term antiretroviral therapy in people with HIV. CDR3 length equals 13 residues. Germline V lookup: CDR1 SEHNR, CDR2 FQNEAQ (reference sequence). Trimming took 1 base from V and 2 from J, leaving 5 bases between them. None of the participants with HIV were treated outside the United States. Samples held roughly 0.85-10 million cryopreserved PBMC before DNA extraction.

The sequence derives from a man younger than 30 with HIV. V gene TRBV7-9 combines with J gene TRBJ1-1; unclear D gene. The sequencing used unsorted PBMCs, collected 0.4 years after starting antiretroviral therapy. The DNA for the CDR3 is TGTGCCAGCAGCTTAGAGATCAACACTGAAGCTTTCTTT. Its translation is CASSLEINTEAFF.